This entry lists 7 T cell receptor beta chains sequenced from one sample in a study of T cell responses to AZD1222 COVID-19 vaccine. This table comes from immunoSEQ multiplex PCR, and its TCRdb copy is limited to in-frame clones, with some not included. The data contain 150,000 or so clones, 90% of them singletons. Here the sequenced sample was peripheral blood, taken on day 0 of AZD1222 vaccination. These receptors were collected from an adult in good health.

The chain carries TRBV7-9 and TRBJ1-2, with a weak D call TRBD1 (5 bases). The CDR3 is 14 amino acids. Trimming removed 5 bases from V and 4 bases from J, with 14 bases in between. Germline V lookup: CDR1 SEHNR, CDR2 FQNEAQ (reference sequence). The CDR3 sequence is CASSPQGFLYGYTF. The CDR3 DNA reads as TGTGCCAGCAGCCCCCAGGGTTTCCTCTATGGCTACACCTTC.

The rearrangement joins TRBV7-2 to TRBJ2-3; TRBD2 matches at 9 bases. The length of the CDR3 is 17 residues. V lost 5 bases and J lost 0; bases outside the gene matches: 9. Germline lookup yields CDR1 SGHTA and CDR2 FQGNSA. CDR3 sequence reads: CASSPRASGDSTDTQYF. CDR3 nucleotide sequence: TGTGCCAGCAGCCCAAGGGCTAGCGGGGATAGCACAGATACGCAGTATTTT.

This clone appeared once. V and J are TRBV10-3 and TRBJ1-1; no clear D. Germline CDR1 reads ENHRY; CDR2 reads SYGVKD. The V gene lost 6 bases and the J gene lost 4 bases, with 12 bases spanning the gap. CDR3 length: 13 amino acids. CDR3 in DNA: TGTGCCATCAGCCTCGAGTTACTCACTGAAGCTTTCTTT. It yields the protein CAISLELLTEAFF.

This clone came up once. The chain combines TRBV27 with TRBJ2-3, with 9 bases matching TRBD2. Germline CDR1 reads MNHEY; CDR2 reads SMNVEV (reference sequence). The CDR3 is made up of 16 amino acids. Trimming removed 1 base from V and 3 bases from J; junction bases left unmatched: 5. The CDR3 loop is CASSLFGRGGTDTQYF. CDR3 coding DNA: TGTGCCAGCAGTTTATTCGGGCGGGGGGGGACAGATACGCAGTATTTT.

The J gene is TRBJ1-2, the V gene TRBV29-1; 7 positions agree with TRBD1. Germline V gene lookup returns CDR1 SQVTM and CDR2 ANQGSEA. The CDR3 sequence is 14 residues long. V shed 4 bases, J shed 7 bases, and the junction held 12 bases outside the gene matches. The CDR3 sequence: CSVARQGSVGGYTF. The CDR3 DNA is TGCAGCGTTGCCCGACAGGGCTCAGTGGGTGGCTACACCTTC.

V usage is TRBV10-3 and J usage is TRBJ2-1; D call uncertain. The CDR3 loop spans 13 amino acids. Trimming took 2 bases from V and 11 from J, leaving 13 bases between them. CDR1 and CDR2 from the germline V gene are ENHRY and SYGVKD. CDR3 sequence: CAISEPMVSQQFF. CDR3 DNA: TGTGCCATCAGTGAGCCCATGGTGTCCCAGCAGTTCTTC.

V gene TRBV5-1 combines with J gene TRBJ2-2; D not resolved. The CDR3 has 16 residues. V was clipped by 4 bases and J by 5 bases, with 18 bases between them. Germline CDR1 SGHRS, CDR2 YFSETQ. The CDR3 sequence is CASSPVASRRTGELFF. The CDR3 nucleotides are TGCGCCAGCAGCCCAGTAGCTAGTAGGCGTACCGGGGAGCTGTTTTTT.